These 11 T cell receptor beta chains originate from one sample sequenced in a study of blood T cell repertoires in COVID-19. Repertoires were generated with immunoSEQ multiplex PCR, while TCRdb's copy carries only in-frame clones and drops some. The profile shows approximately 300,000 clones, around 86% of them singletons. Material: PBMCs or T cells enriched from blood (not recorded which). Every receptor here comes from a woman aged 18-29 years who had recovered from COVID-19.

The chain carries TRBV5-1 and TRBJ1-1; D is possibly TRBD1 (5 bases). The CDR3 totals 15 residues. V was clipped by 5 bases and J by 0 bases, with 14 bases between them. CDR1 and CDR2 from the germline V gene are SGHRS and YFSETQ. The CDR3 spells CASRGGSSMNTEAFF. CDR3 nucleotide sequence: TGCGCCAGCAGGGGGGGTTCCAGCATGAACACTGAAGCTTTCTTT.

The chain joins TRBV7-2 to TRBJ2-5, with 7 nucleotides matching TRBD1. V dropped 5 bases and J dropped 5; count of bases not matched to a gene: 8. Germline CDR1 and CDR2: SGHTA and FQGNSA. The CDR3 has 14 residues. CDR3 DNA sequence: TGTGCCAGCAGCCCCCCGACAGGGACGGAGACCCAGTACTTC. Translated: CASSPPTGTETQYF. The whole variable domain, filled in from reference TRBV7-2 and TRBJ2-5, reads GAGVSQSPSNKVTEKGKDVELRCDPISGHTALYWYRQSLGQGLEFLIYFQGNSAPDKSGLPSDRFSAERTGGSVSTLTIQRTQQEDSAVYLCASSPPTGTETQYFGPGTRLLVL.

CDR3 DNA: TGTGCCAGCAGCGGGGACAGGGCCTATGGCTACACCTTC. It translates to CASSGDRAYGYTF. The V gene is TRBV5-8, the J gene TRBJ1-2; TRBD1 matches at 9 bases. The germline gives CDR1 SGHTS, CDR2 YDEGEE. The J segment lost 4 bases and the V segment lost 4 bases, leaving 2 bases of the junction unmatched. This CDR3 region has 13 residues. Supplemented by reference TRBV5-8 and TRBJ1-2, the full variable domain reads EAGVTQSPTHLIKTRGQQATLRCSPISGHTSVYWYQQALGLGLQFLLWYDEGEERNRGNFPPRFSGRQFPNYSSELNVNALELEDSALYLCASSGDRAYGYTFGSGTRLTVV.

A few counts support this clone. The chain uses TRBV5-1 and TRBJ1-1; the match to TRBD1 covers 8 bases. This CDR3 has 14 residues. V lost 0 bases and J lost 7; bases outside the gene matches: 5. The germline CDR1 and CDR2 sequences are SGHRS and YFSETQ. The CDR3 sequence is CASSLGQGIGEAFF. Here the CDR3 DNA reads TGCGCCAGCAGCTTGGGACAGGGGATAGGTGAAGCTTTCTTT.

CDR3 region: CASSILGLAEFFSYTDTQYF. The CDR3 nucleotides are TGTGCCAGTAGTATATTAGGACTAGCGGAATTTTTTTCCTACACAGATACGCAGTATTTT. The J gene is TRBJ2-3, the V gene TRBV19, with 10 positions matching TRBD2. Unmatched junction bases numbered 16, after V lost 2 bases and J lost 2 bases. The CDR3 has 20 residues. The germline gives CDR1 LNHDA, CDR2 SQIVND (reference sequence). Combining the CDR3 with reference TRBV19 and TRBJ2-3 gives the whole variable domain DGGITQSPKYLFRKEGQNVTLSCEQNLNHDAMYWYRQDPGQGLRLIYYSQIVNDFQKGDIAEGYSVSREKKESFPLTVTSAQKNPTAFYLCASSILGLAEFFSYTDTQYFGPGTRLTVL.

Only one count was recorded for this clone. The chain couples TRBV5-1 to TRBJ1-2; 7 nucleotides line up with TRBD1. Trimming took 0 bases from V and 3 from J; bases not matched to a gene: 5. The length of the CDR3 is 15 residues. The germline V gene encodes CDR1 SGHRS and CDR2 YFSETQ. The CDR3 nucleotides are TGCGCCAGCAGCTTGGAGGGGACAGTTGACTATGGCTACACCTTC. Translated: CASSLEGTVDYGYTF.

The chain couples TRBV7-8 to TRBJ1-5, with 9 positions matching TRBD1. The CDR3 loop spans 15 amino acids. Germline-derived CDR1 and CDR2 are SGHVS and FQNEAQ. J was trimmed by 4 bases and V by 2 bases; bases with no gene match: 3. In DNA form, the CDR3 reads TGTGCCAGCAGCTTATACAGGGGGCGAAATCAGCCCCAGCATTTT. Translation: CASSLYRGRNQPQHF.

The chain carries TRBV6-5 and TRBJ1-6, with 9 bases fitting TRBD1. CDR1 MNHEY and CDR2 SVGAGI come from the germline V gene. The CDR3 extends over 15 amino acids. After removal of 6 bases from V and 9 bases from J, the junction contained 9 bases not matched to a gene. CDR3 loop: CASRTVQGAGSPLHF. The CDR3 nucleotides are TGTGCCAGCAGGACAGTACAGGGGGCGGGTTCACCCCTCCACTTT.

This clone was counted a few times. V gene TRBV9 combines with J gene TRBJ2-3; 10 nucleotides align to TRBD2. There are 15 residues in the CDR3. Germline V gives CDR1 SGDLS, CDR2 YYNGEE. The V segment lost 3 bases and the J segment 1 base; nucleotides outside the gene matches: 2. This CDR3 is CASSALAGGTDTQYF. CDR3 DNA: TGTGCCAGCAGCGCCCTAGCGGGGGGCACAGATACGCAGTATTTT.

This chain connects TRBV29-1 to TRBJ2-7, with D tentatively TRBD2 (7 bases). Germline V lookup: CDR1 SQVTM, CDR2 ANQGSEA. The V end lost 6 bases, the J end lost 2 bases, and 11 bases lay between the germline ends. The CDR3 length is 12 residues. CDR3 bases: TGCAGCGTGGGGGGGGCCGCCTACGAGCAGTACTTC. Protein product: CSVGGAAYEQYF.

This clone was found a few times. The chain carries TRBV9 and TRBJ2-2; 11 bases map to TRBD2. Trimming removed 1 base from V and 2 bases from J; junction bases left unmatched: 10. CDR1 is SGDLS and CDR2 is YYNGEE in the germline V gene. The CDR3 sequence is 19 residues long. CDR3 DNA: TGTGCCAGCAGCGTAAAGCCCTCCACTAGCGGGGGAAACACCGGGGAGCTGTTTTTT. Residues: CASSVKPSTSGGNTGELFF.